This TCR beta chain emerged from a study of T cell responses to AZD1222 COVID-19 vaccine. Broader study findings: It was only after the peak T cell response that any repertoires were sampled. White British ancestry dominated among donors, who included more females, and clonal diversity was possibly underestimated.

Germline assignment: CDR1 MNHEY and CDR2 SVGAGI. The CDR3 has 15 amino acids. Trimming removed 0 bases at V and 1 base at J, with 9 bases between. A note on this clone: The antigen remains unidentified.

Using immunoSEQ multiplex PCR, the repertoire was profiled, and TCRdb retains in-frame clones only, with some absent. The sample consists of roughly 180,000 clones, 80% to 95% of them appearing once. This receptor was identified in an adult who received the MenACWY meningococcal vaccine as a control. The gene calls are TRBV6-5 and TRBJ1-1, with D hard to call. The sequenced sample was peripheral blood, obtained 28 days after the second dose of the MenACWY control vaccine. The CDR3 protein is CASSYSRASNTEAFF. The CDR3 region has the DNA TGTGCCAGCAGTTACTCGCGGGCCTCGAACACTGAAGCTTTCTTT.